These 14 T cell receptor beta chains were sequenced from one sample in a study of blood T cell repertoires in COVID-19. Method: immunoSEQ multiplex PCR; TCRdb's copy keeps in-frame clones and lacks some. The sample consists of some 58,000 clones, about 81% of them appearing once. The sequenced sample was peripheral blood. These receptors were taken from a man aged 60 to 75 with COVID-19, enrolled during active disease.

CDR3 in DNA: TGCGCCAGCAGCCAACCGGGACAGGGATTCACCGGGGAGCTGTTTTTT. Its protein is CASSQPGQGFTGELFF. The chain carries TRBV4-1 and TRBJ2-2; TRBD1 matches 9 bases. The V gene end was trimmed by 2 bases and the J gene end by 4 bases; junction bases not matched to a gene: 5. CDR1 MGHRA and CDR2 YSYEKL come from the germline V gene. The CDR3 runs 16 residues.

This chain links TRBV18 with TRBJ2-1; 10 positions match TRBD2. Trimming cost V 6 bases and J 4 bases; bases outside gene matches: 6. Germline CDR1 is KGHSH and CDR2 is LQKENI. The CDR3 is made up of 15 amino acids. CDR3 residues: CASSPTSGKYNEQFF. CDR3 bases: TGTGCCAGCTCGCCAACTAGCGGGAAATACAATGAGCAGTTCTTC.

The V and J genes are TRBV4-1 and TRBJ2-3, with 7 bases matching TRBD1. The V gene end was trimmed by 3 bases and the J gene end by 2 bases; junction bases not matched to a gene: 5. This CDR3 contains 15 residues. The germline V gene encodes CDR1 MGHRA and CDR2 YSYEKL. CDR3 sequence: CASSQPQGSTDTQYF. The CDR3 nucleotides are TGCGCCAGCAGCCAGCCACAGGGGTCCACAGATACGCAGTATTTT.

The chain carries TRBV19 and TRBJ2-1; 7 bases map to TRBD2. The CDR3 extends over 14 amino acids. Germline CDR1 and CDR2: LNHDA and SQIVND (reference sequence). The ends lost 10 bases at V and 5 bases at J; junction bases unmatched: 11. Here the CDR3 DNA reads TGTGCCACTCGAAATCTAGCGGTTAACAATGAGCAGTTCTTC. Encoded protein: CATRNLAVNNEQFF.

The chain has TRBV19 and TRBJ2-4; TRBD2 might be the D (5 bases). CDR3 size: 16 residues. The germline V and J ends were trimmed by 4 bases and 6 bases, with 19 bases remaining between them. The germline V gene has CDR1 LNHDA and CDR2 SQIVND (reference sequence). The CDR3 DNA reads TGTGCCAGTAGTAAGACCCCGGGATCCTCTGGAAACATTCAGTACTTC. As protein: CASSKTPGSSGNIQYF.

The chain recombines TRBV2 with TRBJ2-1; D might be TRBD1 (5 bases). Trimming cost V 6 bases and J 4 bases, with 10 bases left between them. The CDR3 consists of 13 residues. Looked up from germline, CDR1 is SNHLY and CDR2 is FYNNEI. The CDR3 sequence: CASSLRAYNEQFF. CDR3 DNA sequence: TGTGCCAGCAGCCTCAGGGCATACAATGAGCAGTTCTTC.

The V call is TRBV4-1, the J call TRBJ1-4; 8 positions match TRBD1. The V and J ends lost 5 bases and 7 bases, in that order; junction bases with no gene match: 6. Germline CDR1 and CDR2: MGHRA and YSYEKL. This CDR3 region has 14 residues. CDR3 residues: CASSAGQGTEKLFF. CDR3 DNA sequence: TGCGCCAGCAGCGCCGGACAGGGTACTGAAAAACTGTTTTTT.

V and J are TRBV21-1 and TRBJ2-1; the DNA was not compared with TRBD1, the D call given in the table. TRBV21-1 is reported as a pseudogene. The CDR3 has 16 amino acids. Here the CDR3 reads CASSSYRESSYNEQFF. The CDR3 nucleotides are TGTGCCAGCTCTTCGTACAGGGAGAGCTCCTACAATGAGCAGTTCTTC.

The chain carries TRBV30 and TRBJ2-7, with TRBD1 matching 7 bases. The CDR3 totals 14 residues. J gave up 4 bases and V 4 bases, and 10 bases lay outside the gene matches. Germline V lookup: CDR1 GTSNPN, CDR2 SVGIG (reference sequence). The CDR3 DNA sequence: TGTGCCTGGAAGGGCATACAGGGGTCATACGAGCAGTACTTC. Protein product: CAWKGIQGSYEQYF.

The chain joins TRBV19 to TRBJ2-1; tentative D call: TRBD2 (6 bases). The CDR3 extends over 11 amino acids. Germline V lookup: CDR1 LNHDA, CDR2 SQIVND (reference sequence). V was shortened by 10 bases and J by 3 bases, with 7 bases between the two germline ends. In DNA, the CDR3 is TGTGCCACGACTAGCTACAATGAGCAGTTCTTC. It translates to CATTSYNEQFF.

This sequence joins TRBV18 and TRBJ1-3; D is perhaps TRBD1 (5 bases). The CDR3 contains 14 residues. Germline assignment: CDR1 KGHSH and CDR2 LQKENI. The V end lost 6 bases, the J end lost 8 bases, and 17 bases lay between the germline ends. DNA for the CDR3: TGTGCCAGCTCTCCGGGGAGGGGAGGACACACCATATATTTT. This gives the protein CASSPGRGGHTIYF.

The chain recombines TRBV30 with TRBJ1-6; TRBD1 matches at 8 bases. The CDR3 is 17 residues long. With V trimmed by 3 bases and J by 2 bases, 9 bases remained unmatched. Germline assignment: CDR1 GTSNPN and CDR2 SVGIG (reference sequence). The CDR3 bases are TGTGCCTGGAGCCCCACCGACAGGGGCACCTATAATTCACCCCTCCACTTT. Translated, it gives CAWSPTDRGTYNSPLHF. Using reference TRBV30 and TRBJ1-6 for the parts outside the CDR3, the full variable domain is SQTIHQWPATLVQPVGSPLSLECTVEGTSNPNLYWYRQAAGRGLQLLFYSVGIGQISSEVPQNLSASRPQDRQFILSSKKLLLSDSGFYLCAWSPTDRGTYNSPLHFGNGTRLTVT.

V gene TRBV19 combines with J gene TRBJ1-2; D ambiguous. Per the germline V gene, CDR1 is LNHDA and CDR2 is SQIVND (reference sequence). CDR3 size: 13 residues. V was cut by 5 bases and J by 4 bases, with 11 bases left in between. The CDR3 reads CASSLGPGYGYTF. CDR3 bases: TGTGCCAGTAGTTTAGGTCCAGGCTATGGCTACACCTTC.

This rearrangement joins TRBV19 to TRBJ2-3; tentatively, D is TRBD2 (6 bases). Trimming cost V 7 bases and J 0 bases, with 11 bases left between them. In germline, CDR1 is LNHDA, CDR2 SQIVND (reference sequence). The CDR3 is made up of 14 amino acids. CDR3 DNA: TGTGCCAGTACCGATCGGGGGAGCACAGATACGCAGTATTTT. Its translation is CASTDRGSTDTQYF.